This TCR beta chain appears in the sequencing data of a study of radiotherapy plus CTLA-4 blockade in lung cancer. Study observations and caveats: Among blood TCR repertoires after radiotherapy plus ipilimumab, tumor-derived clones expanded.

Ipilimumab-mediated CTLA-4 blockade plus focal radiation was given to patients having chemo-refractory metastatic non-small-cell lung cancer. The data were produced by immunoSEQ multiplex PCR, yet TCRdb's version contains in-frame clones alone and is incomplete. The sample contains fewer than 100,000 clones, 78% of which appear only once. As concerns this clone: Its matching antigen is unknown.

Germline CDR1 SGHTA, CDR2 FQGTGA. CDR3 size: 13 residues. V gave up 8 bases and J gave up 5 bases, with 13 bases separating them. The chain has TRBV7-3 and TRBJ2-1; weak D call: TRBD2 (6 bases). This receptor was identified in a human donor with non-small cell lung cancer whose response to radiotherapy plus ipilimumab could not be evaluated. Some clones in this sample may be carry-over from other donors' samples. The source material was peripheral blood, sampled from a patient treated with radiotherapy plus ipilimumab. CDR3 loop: CASGAGPNNEQFF. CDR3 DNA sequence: TGTGCCAGCGGAGCGGGCCCGAACAATGAGCAGTTCTTC.